These 17 T cell receptor beta chains were sequenced from one sample in a study of blood T cell repertoires in COVID-19. Only in-frame clones appear in the TCRdb table, and some are missing; sequencing was by immunoSEQ multiplex PCR. In the table there are about 230,000 clones, 84% of which are singletons. The sample was peripheral blood. The origin of the receptors is a man in his forties who had recovered from COVID-19.

This chain uses TRBV3-1 (or the pseudogene TRBV3-2) with TRBJ1-1; D is uncertain. V lost 0 bases to trimming and J lost 0 bases, with 14 bases between them. This CDR3 comprises 17 residues. Germline V gene data show CDR1 as LGHDT and CDR2 as YNNKEL (reference sequence). The CDR3 is CASSQDEQTRMNTEAFF. CDR3 DNA: TGTGCCAGCAGCCAAGATGAACAAACTAGAATGAACACTGAAGCTTTCTTT.

The chain uses TRBV5-6 and TRBJ2-2, with 7 bases matching TRBD2. CDR3 length equals 16 residues. From germline, CDR1 is SGHDT and CDR2 YYEEEE. V was pared by 5 bases and J by 4 bases, with 11 bases of the junction left unmatched. The CDR3 sequence: CASRLLATGGTGELFF. DNA of the CDR3: TGTGCCAGCAGGCTACTAGCGACGGGCGGCACCGGGGAGCTGTTTTTT.

The rearrangement uses TRBV3-1 (or the pseudogene TRBV3-2) and TRBJ2-1; perhaps TRBD2 as D (5 bases). Trimming took off 4 bases at V and 5 bases at J, with 15 bases between the two ends. The CDR3 extends over 15 amino acids. Germline-derived CDR1 and CDR2 are LGHDT and YNNKEL (reference sequence). CDR3 region: CASSRASYPDNEQFF. DNA for the CDR3: TGTGCCAGCAGCCGAGCTAGCTATCCAGACAATGAGCAGTTCTTC.

The chain uses TRBV10-3 and TRBJ2-4; weak D call: TRBD2 (5 bases). Germline CDR1 ENHRY, CDR2 SYGVKD. The CDR3 length is 12 residues. V gave up 9 bases and J gave up 0 bases, with 6 bases separating them. As DNA, the CDR3 is TGTGCCATAGGACTAGCCAAAAACATTCAGTACTTC. Protein product: CAIGLAKNIQYF.

The V call is TRBV24-1, the J call TRBJ2-7; 7 bases are a match to TRBD1. Germline lookup yields CDR1 KGHDR and CDR2 SFDVKD. Unmatched junction bases numbered 21, after V lost 5 bases and J lost 6 bases. The CDR3 spans 18 residues. The CDR3 DNA sequence: TGTGCCACCAGTGCTATGAGAGAACCGGGACAGAGGAGGTGCGAGCAGTACTTC. It encodes CATSAMREPGQRRCEQYF.

This chain connects TRBV7-2 to TRBJ1-1; D is possibly TRBD1 (6 bases). Deletions cut 5 bases from V and 0 bases from J, with 16 bases between. The CDR3 is 16 amino acids. Germline V gives CDR1 SGHTA, CDR2 FQGNSA. CDR3 in DNA: TGTGCCAGCAGCCTAGTGGCAGGACAGATGAACACTGAAGCTTTCTTT. It specifies CASSLVAGQMNTEAFF.

The chain uses TRBV5-1 and TRBJ2-3, with D unresolved. The CDR3 length is 15 residues. Germline CDR1 is SGHRS and CDR2 is YFSETQ. The ends were cut back, 0 bases at V and 0 bases at J, with 8 bases in the middle. CDR3: CASSLGSRSTDTQYF. CDR3 nucleotides: TGCGCCAGCAGCTTGGGGTCCAGAAGCACAGATACGCAGTATTTT.

The chain couples TRBV4-3 to TRBJ2-7; 9 bases align to TRBD1. CDR1 and CDR2 from the germline V gene are LGHNA and YSLEER. V dropped 6 bases and J dropped 5; count of bases not matched to a gene: 8. The CDR3 sequence is 14 residues long. The DNA of the CDR3 is TGCGCCAGCAGTTCCGGACAGGGGCGGGACGAGCAGTACTTC. Translating it yields CASSSGQGRDEQYF.

The rearrangement joins TRBV7-2 to TRBJ2-5; possible D gene TRBD2, 5 bases. V was cut by 2 bases and J by 5 bases, with 15 bases left in between. The CDR3 loop spans 15 amino acids. Per the germline V gene, CDR1 is SGHTA and CDR2 is FQGNSA. The CDR3 nucleotides are TGTGCCAGCAGCTTAAGCCGTAGCGAGCGGGAGACCCAGTACTTC. Translation: CASSLSRSERETQYF.

The chain carries TRBV19 and TRBJ1-1, with D perhaps matching TRBD1 (6 bases). The germline gives CDR1 LNHDA, CDR2 SQIVND (reference sequence). The CDR3 has 11 residues. Trimming pared 7 bases from V and 8 bases from J, leaving 11 bases between. The CDR3 loop is CASKYGTEAFF. DNA of the CDR3: TGTGCCAGTAAATACGGGACAGAAGCTTTCTTT.

The chain has TRBV21-1 and TRBJ1-1; the D segment call TRBD1 is taken from the table without a DNA check. TRBV21-1 is a listed pseudogene. The CDR3 consists of 19 residues. CDR3 bases: TGTGCCAGCAGAAGCCTCCGGGACAGGGGGCGCGGAAAAAACACTGAAGCTTTCTTT. This gives the protein CASRSLRDRGRGKNTEAFF.

The V call is TRBV19, the J call TRBJ2-1; TRBD1 might be the D (5 bases). CDR3 size: 13 residues. Per germline, CDR1 LNHDA and CDR2 SQIVND (reference sequence). Trimming pared 4 bases from V and 2 bases from J, leaving 6 bases between. The CDR3 region is CASSTRAYNEQFF. The CDR3 DNA follows: TGTGCCAGTAGTACCAGGGCCTACAATGAGCAGTTCTTC.

The chain is built from TRBV5-1 and TRBJ1-2, with 8 bases matching TRBD1. CDR1 and CDR2 (germline): SGHRS, YFSETQ. The CDR3 length is 15 residues. The V gene end was trimmed by 0 bases and the J gene end by 7 bases; junction bases not matched to a gene: 8. CDR3 residues: CASSLDRGSWSGYTF. CDR3 DNA: TGCGCCAGCAGCTTGGACAGGGGGTCGTGGAGTGGCTACACCTTC.

V usage is TRBV7-8 and J usage is TRBJ2-3; 10 bases line up with TRBD2. Germline V gives CDR1 SGHVS, CDR2 FQNEAQ. The length of the CDR3 is 14 residues. Trimming removed 5 bases from V and 5 bases from J; junction bases left unmatched: 4. The chain's CDR3 is CASSPQREGDTQYF. The CDR3 region has the DNA TGTGCCAGCAGCCCTCAGCGGGAGGGAGATACGCAGTATTTT.

The rearrangement uses TRBV5-1 and TRBJ2-7, with TRBD1 identical over 9 bases. V dropped 0 bases and J dropped 2; count of bases not matched to a gene: 0. This CDR3 is 14 amino acids long. Germline values: CDR1 SGHRS, CDR2 YFSETQ. The CDR3 region is CASSLGTGAYEQYF. The CDR3 coding sequence is TGCGCCAGCAGCTTGGGGACAGGGGCCTACGAGCAGTACTTC.

V is TRBV4-3 and J is TRBJ2-1, with 8 bases that match TRBD2. The CDR3 is 16 amino acids. Germline V gene sequence: CDR1 LGHNA, CDR2 YSLEER. Trimming at V came to 0 bases and at J to 10 bases, leaving 11 bases not matched to a gene. This chain's CDR3 is CASSQDFAGGIREQFF. The CDR3 nucleotides read TGCGCCAGCAGCCAAGATTTCGCGGGGGGCATCCGGGAGCAGTTCTTC.

The chain carries TRBV12-3 or TRBV12-4 and TRBJ2-1, with a weak D call TRBD2 (6 bases). CDR3 size: 13 residues. V lost 3 bases to trimming and J lost 7 bases, with 10 bases between them. CDR3 DNA: TGTGCCAGCAGTTTGTGGGGGGTGAATGAGCAGTTCTTC. It encodes CASSLWGVNEQFF.